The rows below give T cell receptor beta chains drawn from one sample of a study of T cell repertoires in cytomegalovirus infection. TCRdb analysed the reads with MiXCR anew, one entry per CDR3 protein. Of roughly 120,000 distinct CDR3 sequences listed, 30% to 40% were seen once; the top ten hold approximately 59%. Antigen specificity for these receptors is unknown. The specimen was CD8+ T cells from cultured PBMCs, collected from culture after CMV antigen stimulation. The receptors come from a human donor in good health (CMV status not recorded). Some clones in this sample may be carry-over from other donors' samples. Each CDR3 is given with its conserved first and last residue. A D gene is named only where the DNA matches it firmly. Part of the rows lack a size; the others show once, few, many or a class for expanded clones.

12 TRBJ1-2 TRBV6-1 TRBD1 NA CASSQGGRGYTF TGTGCCAGCAGTCAAGGGGGCCGTGGCTACACCTTC
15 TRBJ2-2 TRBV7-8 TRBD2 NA CASSFGSGATGELFF TGTGCCAGCAGCTTTGGGAGCGGGGCGACCGGGGAGCTGTTTTTT
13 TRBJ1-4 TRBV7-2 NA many CASSLVAGEKLFF TGTGCCAGCAGCTTAGTTGCGGGGGAAAAACTGTTTTTT
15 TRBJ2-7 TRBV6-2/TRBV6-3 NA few CASSYDQATSYEQYF TGTGCCAGCAGTTACGACCAGGCCACCTCCTACGAGCAGTACTTC
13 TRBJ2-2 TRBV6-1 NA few CASPTSNTGELFF TGTGCCAGCCCCACTAGCAACACCGGGGAGCTGTTTTTT
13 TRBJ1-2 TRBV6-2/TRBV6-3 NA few CASTTGGNYGYTF TGTGCCAGCACCACGGGAGGTAACTATGGCTACACCTTC
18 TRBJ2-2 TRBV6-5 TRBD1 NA CASSYSFSRTGVSGELFF TGTGCCAGCAGTTACTCCTTCTCCAGGACAGGGGTGTCCGGGGAGCTGTTTTTT
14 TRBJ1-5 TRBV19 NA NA CASSMGQGVQPQHF TGTGCCAGTAGTATGGGGCAGGGTGTTCAGCCCCAGCATTTT
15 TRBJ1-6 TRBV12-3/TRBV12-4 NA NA CASINREPARSPLHF TGTGCCAGCATAAACCGGGAGCCAGCCCGATCACCCCTCCACTTT
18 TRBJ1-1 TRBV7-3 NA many CASSLGAGREYLNTEAFF TGTGCCAGCAGCTTGGGGGCAGGGCGGGAGTACTTGAACACTGAAGCTTTCTTT
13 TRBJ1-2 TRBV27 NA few CASGVSRNYGYTF TGTGCCAGTGGCGTGAGCCGTAACTATGGCTACACCTTC
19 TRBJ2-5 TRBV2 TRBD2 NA CASSVPYGLAGGLQETQYF TGTGCCAGCAGCGTTCCCTACGGACTAGCGGGGGGCTTACAAGAGACCCAGTACTTC
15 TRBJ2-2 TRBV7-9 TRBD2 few CASSPGRGGTGELFF TGTGCCAGCAGCCCTGGGAGGGGAGGCACCGGGGAGCTGTTTTTT
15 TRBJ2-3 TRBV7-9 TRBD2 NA CASSSIAGGVGTQYF TGTGCCAGCAGCTCAATAGCGGGGGGAGTGGGTACGCAGTATTTT
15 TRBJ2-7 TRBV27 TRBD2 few CASSSNSGGDYEQYF TGTGCCAGCAGTTCAAATAGCGGGGGTGATTACGAGCAGTACTTC
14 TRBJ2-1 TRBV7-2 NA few CASNLNRDAGEQFF TGTGCCAGCAACTTGAACCGGGACGCCGGTGAGCAGTTCTTC
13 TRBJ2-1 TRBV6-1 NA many CAGADTEYNEQFF TGTGCTGGCGCGGACACTGAATACAATGAGCAGTTCTTC
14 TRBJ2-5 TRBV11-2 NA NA CASSLYREMETQYF TGTGCCAGCAGCTTATACAGGGAAATGGAGACCCAGTACTTC
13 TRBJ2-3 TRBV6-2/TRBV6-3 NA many CASRIKSTDTQYF TGTGCCAGCCGGATAAAGAGCACAGATACGCAGTATTTT
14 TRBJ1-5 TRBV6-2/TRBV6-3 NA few CASSQGLSNQPQHF TGTGCCAGCAGCCAGGGACTGAGCAATCAGCCCCAGCATTTT
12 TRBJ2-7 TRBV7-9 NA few CASATGSYEQYF TGTGCCAGCGCCACCGGCTCCTACGAGCAGTACTTC
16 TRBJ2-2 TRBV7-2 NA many CASSSGSTSNTGELFF TGTGCCAGCAGCTCGGGGAGTACCTCGAACACCGGGGAGCTGTTTTTT
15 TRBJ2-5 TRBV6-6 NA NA CASSYSTGQKETQYF TGTGCCAGCAGTTACTCGACCGGACAGAAGGAGACCCAGTACTTC